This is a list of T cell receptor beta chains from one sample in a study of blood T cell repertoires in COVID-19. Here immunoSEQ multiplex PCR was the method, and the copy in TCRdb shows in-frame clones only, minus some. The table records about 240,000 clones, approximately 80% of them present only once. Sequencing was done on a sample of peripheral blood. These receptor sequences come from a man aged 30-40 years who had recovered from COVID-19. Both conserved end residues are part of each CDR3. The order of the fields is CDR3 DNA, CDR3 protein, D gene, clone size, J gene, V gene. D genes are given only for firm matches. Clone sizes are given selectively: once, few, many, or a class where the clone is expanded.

TGCGCCAGCAGCAAAAGACAGAGCGCTTACGAGCAGTACTTC | CASSKRQSAYEQYF | . | . | TRBJ2-7 | TRBV5-1
TGCGCCAGCAGCTTTCTAGCGGGGGGCCGGGAGACCCAGTACTTC | CASSFLAGGRETQYF | TRBD2 | . | TRBJ2-5 | TRBV5-1
TGTGCCAGCAGCTACGACCAGGGTCCAGACTATGGCTACACCTTC | CASSYDQGPDYGYTF | . | . | TRBJ1-2 | TRBV7-9
TGTGCCAGCGGCAGTTTCTATGGCTACACCTTC | CASGSFYGYTF | . | . | TRBJ1-2 | TRBV6-5
TGTGCCAGCTCACCGGGACAGGGAAACACCATATATTTT | CASSPGQGNTIYF | TRBD1 | . | TRBJ1-3 | TRBV18
TGTGCCAGCAGCTTAAGCCCCTCGGGGGGGCTTGGCAATGAGCAGTTCTTC | CASSLSPSGGLGNEQFF | TRBD2 | . | TRBJ2-1 | TRBV7-3
TGTGCCAGCAGCAAGGACAGGGAGACACCCCTCCACTTT | CASSKDRETPLHF | TRBD1 | . | TRBJ1-6 | TRBV6-5
TGCGCCAGCAGCCGTGACAGGGGTGACTATGGCTACACCTTC | CASSRDRGDYGYTF | TRBD1 | . | TRBJ1-2 | TRBV5-1
TGTGCCAGCAGTATCACCGGGACAGGGGCCGGGGAGCTGTTTTTT | CASSITGTGAGELFF | TRBD1 | . | TRBJ2-2 | TRBV25-1
TGTGCCAGCAGCCAAGGTACTAGCGGGACCGGGGAGCTGTTTTTT | CASSQGTSGTGELFF | TRBD2 | . | TRBJ2-2 | TRBV3-1/TRBV3-2
TGTGCCACCAGCACCGAGACAGGGGGGAATGAAAAACTGTTTTTT | CATSTETGGNEKLFF | TRBD1 | . | TRBJ1-4 | TRBV15
TGTGCCAGCAGTGATGGCGGGGGGCTTAACTATGGCTACACCTTC | CASSDGGGLNYGYTF | . | . | TRBJ1-2 | TRBV6-1
TGTGCCAGCAGTTATACTAAGAGGGAGACCCAGTACTTC | CASSYTKRETQYF | . | . | TRBJ2-5 | TRBV12-3/TRBV12-4
TGTGCCAGCAGCTTAATGGGACAAGCAGATACGCAGTATTTT | CASSLMGQADTQYF | . | . | TRBJ2-3 | TRBV7-3
TGTGCCAGCAGCCAAGACCCGACTAGTATGGAGACCCAGTACTTC | CASSQDPTSMETQYF | . | . | TRBJ2-5 | TRBV3-1/TRBV3-2
TGTGCCAGCAGCTTAGACCGGAGAGGGGAGCAGTACTTC | CASSLDRRGEQYF | . | . | TRBJ2-7 | TRBV7-8
TGTGCCAGCTCACCACCGTTCGGGACAGGGGGCCTTGGCGAGACCCAGTACTTC | CASSPPFGTGGLGETQYF | TRBD1 | . | TRBJ2-5 | TRBV18
TGTGCCAGCACTGGGGCGCAGGGGAACATTCAGTACTTC | CASTGAQGNIQYF | . | . | TRBJ2-4 | TRBV12-3/TRBV12-4
TGTGCCAGCAGTTTCTGGTCGGGGAGGAGGTATTCACCCCTCCACTTT | CASSFWSGRRYSPLHF | . | . | TRBJ1-6 | TRBV28
TGTGCCAGCAGCACCCAGGGGGCCTCGGTGAACACTGAAGCTTTCTTT | CASSTQGASVNTEAFF | TRBD1 | . | TRBJ1-1 | TRBV5-5
TGTGCCAGCAGCTTGGTACCCGGGGGGAGCATTCAGTACTTC | CASSLVPGGSIQYF | TRBD2 | . | TRBJ2-4 | TRBV5-8
TGCGCCAGCAGCCAAGGTCAGCAGGGGTCTGGGGCCAACGTCCTGACTTTC | CASSQGQQGSGANVLTF | . | . | TRBJ2-6 | TRBV4-1
TGCGCCAGCGGTAGCGGGGGGAGCGCAGATACGCAGTATTTT | CASGSGGSADTQYF | TRBD2 | . | TRBJ2-3 | TRBV5-1
TGTGCCAGCAGCGTAGTTGGGGGGACCTCGAACACTGAAGCTTTCTTT | CASSVVGGTSNTEAFF | . | once | TRBJ1-1 | TRBV9
TGTGCCAGCAGCTTTCCCCAGGGGGCCCCTAGCACAGATACGCAGTATTTT | CASSFPQGAPSTDTQYF | TRBD1 | . | TRBJ2-3 | TRBV5-6
TGCAGTGCTAGTATTACAACCTACGAGCAGTACTTC | CSASITTYEQYF | . | once | TRBJ2-7 | TRBV20-1
TGTGCCAGCAGGCAGACAGGGCTTTCCTCTGGGGCCAACGTCCTGACTTTC | CASRQTGLSSGANVLTF | TRBD1 | . | TRBJ2-6 | TRBV7-2
TGTGCCAGCAGCTCTTCGGGACAGGGTGATTCACCCCTCCACTTT | CASSSSGQGDSPLHF | TRBD1 | . | TRBJ1-6 | TRBV5-4
TGCGCCAGCAGCTTGGCCCCTGGGACAAATTCACCCCTCCACTTT | CASSLAPGTNSPLHF | . | few | TRBJ1-6 | TRBV5-1
TGTGCCAGCAGCTTAGGGTCGGAGACTCGAACCACAGATACGCAGTATTTT | CASSLGSETRTTDTQYF | . | . | TRBJ2-3 | TRBV7-6
TGTGCCAGTAGTATTTCGACACTAGCGGCTCAGCCCCAGCATTTT | CASSISTLAAQPQHF | . | once | TRBJ1-5 | TRBV19
TGTGCCAGCCATCTTCGTAATAGAGGGTGCCCACCCGAAGCTTTCTTT | CASHLRNRGCPPEAFF | . | . | TRBJ1-1 | TRBV6-7
TGCGCCAGCAGCCCCGGACAGGGGCGCGGCTACACCTTC | CASSPGQGRGYTF | TRBD1 | . | TRBJ1-2 | TRBV5-1
TGTGCCAGCAGCCACTTCCCGGGACAGGGTAGGGGCGCAGATACGCAGTATTTT | CASSHFPGQGRGADTQYF | TRBD1 | . | TRBJ2-3 | TRBV7-9
TGTGCCAGCAGTGACGTAACGGGGCAGGGGGCCTATGGCTACACCTTC | CASSDVTGQGAYGYTF | TRBD1 | few | TRBJ1-2 | TRBV6-1
TGCGCCAGCAGTTTTCAGGGGGGGACCCAGTACTTC | CASSFQGGTQYF | . | . | TRBJ2-5 | TRBV10-1
TGTGCCAGCAGTTCAACAGGGGGTCAAGAGACCCAGTACTTC | CASSSTGGQETQYF | TRBD1 | . | TRBJ2-5 | TRBV27
TGTGCCAGCAGCTTAGAGGGACAGGGTATCAATGAGCAGTTCTTC | CASSLEGQGINEQFF | TRBD1 | . | TRBJ2-1 | TRBV11-3
TGTGCCAGCAGCCCGGCGGTCCAAGAGACCCAGTACTTC | CASSPAVQETQYF | . | . | TRBJ2-5 | TRBV6-5
TGTGCCAGCAGCTGGGACAGGAATTCACCCCTCCACTTT | CASSWDRNSPLHF | TRBD1 | . | TRBJ1-6 | TRBV7-3
TGTGCCAGCAGCACCACAGGGCTAAACACTGAAGCTTTCTTT | CASSTTGLNTEAFF | . | . | TRBJ1-1 | TRBV5-4
TGTGCCAGCAGCTTGGGACAGCTCTATGGCTACACCTTC | CASSLGQLYGYTF | TRBD1 | . | TRBJ1-2 | TRBV7-8
TGTGCCAGCAGCGAAACCGGGACAGGGGGTGGCTACACCTTC | CASSETGTGGGYTF | TRBD1 | . | TRBJ1-2 | TRBV7-6
TGTGCCAGCAGTTTTACTAGTTCCAATGAGCAGTTCTTC | CASSFTSSNEQFF | . | . | TRBJ2-1 | TRBV12-3/TRBV12-4
TGTGCCAGCAGCCAAGGCGGGGCGACTAGCGGGGCCTCAGATACGCAGTATTTT | CASSQGGATSGASDTQYF | TRBD2 | . | TRBJ2-3 | TRBV3-1/TRBV3-2
TGTGCCAGCAGCCAAGCGCAGGCGACCTATAATTCACCCCTCCACTTT | CASSQAQATYNSPLHF | . | . | TRBJ1-6 | TRBV3-1/TRBV3-2
TGCGCCAGCAGCCCCCAACCGGGACAGGCGTTCTCTGGGGCCAACGTCCTGACTTTC | CASSPQPGQAFSGANVLTF | TRBD1 | . | TRBJ2-6 | TRBV4-1
TGCGCCAGCAGCCCAGGACAGGGCAATCAGCCCCAGCATTTT | CASSPGQGNQPQHF | TRBD1 | few | TRBJ1-5 | TRBV10-2
TGTGCCAGCAGGGTGCATACAGCTGGAAACACCATATATTTT | CASRVHTAGNTIYF | . | . | TRBJ1-3 | TRBV28
TGTGCCAGCCGGGGGGGCTACAATGAGCAGTTCTTC | CASRGGYNEQFF | TRBD2 | . | TRBJ2-1 | TRBV12-3/TRBV12-4
TGTGCCAGCAGTTATCCGGGACAGGGGGCCGGGGACACCTTC | CASSYPGQGAGDTF | TRBD1 | . | TRBJ1-2 | TRBV6-6
TGTGCCAGCAGTCCAGGGGCAGGGGCCACTGAAGCTTTCTTT | CASSPGAGATEAFF | . | . | TRBJ1-1 | TRBV6-5
TGCGCCAGCAGTGATTCCCTGGGACTCAAAGATACGCAGTATTTT | CASSDSLGLKDTQYF | . | . | TRBJ2-3 | TRBV10-1
TGTGCCACCAAATCTGGGACAGGGGACACCGGGGAGCTGTTTTTT | CATKSGTGDTGELFF | TRBD1 | once | TRBJ2-2 | TRBV24-1
TGCAGCGTGGACGGACAGGAACGGGGCACTGAAGCTTTCTTT | CSVDGQERGTEAFF | TRBD1 | once | TRBJ1-1 | TRBV29-1
TGTGCCAGCAGCCCCGGAGGACGACCCCCAGGGGTGTACATTGAAGCTTTCTTT | CASSPGGRPPGVYIEAFF | . | . | TRBJ1-1 | TRBV7-3
TGTGCCATCAGTGAGTTAGCAACAGAGCAGTACTTC | CAISELATEQYF | . | . | TRBJ2-7 | TRBV10-3